These 12 T cell receptor beta chains came from one sample sequenced in a study of T-cell memory formation after mild COVID-19. MiXCR, applied by TCRdb to the 5' RACE reads, yields one record per CDR3 protein. Among over 60,000 distinct CDR3 sequences listed, roughly a sixth were seen once. The sequenced sample was PBMCs or a T cell subset sorted from them (not recorded which). These receptors all stem from an adult woman who had mild COVID-19 (a few samples of this study predate the infection). Cell type and time point are not known.

This clonotype was counted only a few times. The chain carries TRBV6-5 and TRBJ2-3; 8 nucleotides agree with TRBD2. V dropped 10 bases and J dropped 2; count of bases not matched to a gene: 8. Germline CDR1 is MNHEY and CDR2 is SVGAGI. CDR3 length: 14 residues. The CDR3 here is CATLSGANTDTQYF. In DNA form, the CDR3 reads TGTGCCACCCTTAGCGGGGCCAACACAGATACGCAGTATTTT.

This clonotype was observed a few times. The rearrangement joins TRBV5-6 to TRBJ1-2; D unresolved. This CDR3 region has 13 residues. The germline V gene has CDR1 SGHDT and CDR2 YYEEEE. Between the trimmed V and J ends, which lost 0 bases and 4 bases, there was a span of 7 bases. The chain's CDR3 is CASSLVRPYGYTF. DNA of the CDR3: TGTGCCAGCAGCTTGGTACGCCCCTATGGCTACACCTTC.

The chain links TRBV12-3 or TRBV12-4 to TRBJ2-7; D gene uncertain. The CDR3 runs 12 residues. Trimming left V 1 base short and J 5 bases short, with 6 bases between. CDR3 protein: CASSLGVDEQYF. The CDR3 DNA reads TGTGCCAGCAGTTTAGGGGTAGACGAGCAGTACTTC.

This clonotype has more than one count but fewer than ten. This chain joins TRBV6-1 and TRBJ2-2; D gene unclear. The germline V gene encodes CDR1 MNHNS and CDR2 SASEGT. Trimming removed 2 bases at V and 7 bases at J, with 2 bases between. The CDR3 has 11 amino acids. The CDR3 DNA sequence: TGTGCCAGCAGTGAATACGGGGAGCTGTTTTTT. Protein: CASSEYGELFF.

The CDR3 sequence is CASSYWDFPGYEQYF. In DNA form, the CDR3 reads TGTGCCAGCAGTTATTGGGACTTCCCCGGCTACGAGCAGTACTTC. The chain is built from TRBV6-2 or TRBV6-3 and TRBJ2-7; possibly TRBD2 for D (6 bases). Trimming cost V 3 bases and J 3 bases, with 15 bases left between them. Germline CDR1 reads MNHEY; CDR2 reads SVGEGT. The CDR3 is made up of 15 amino acids.

This chain uses TRBV7-9 with TRBJ1-2; D is ambiguous. This CDR3 region has 13 residues. Per germline, CDR1 SEHNR and CDR2 FQNEAQ (reference sequence). The V end lost 1 base, the J end lost 6 bases, and 9 bases lay between the germline ends. Here the CDR3 DNA reads TGTGCCAGCAGCTTAGGTCCCTTGGATGGCTACACCTTC. This sequence encodes CASSLGPLDGYTF.

Details on this clonotype: The germline gene is not matched at one end of the junction; a read error may be the cause. V gene TRBV2 combines with J gene TRBJ2-7; 11 bases are a match to TRBD2. The CDR3 contains 18 residues. Per the germline V gene, CDR1 is SNHLY and CDR2 is FYNNEI. CDR3 loop: CTSTPGLAGSNPSYEQYF. The CDR3 region has the DNA TGTACCAGCACCCCCGGACTAGCGGGCTCAAACCCCTCCTACGAGCAGTACTTC.

This clonotype was found a few times. This sequence joins TRBV5-1 and TRBJ2-1; 7 nucleotides align to TRBD1. V trimming: 2 bases; J trimming: 7 bases; junction bases outside the gene matches: 6. The CDR3 runs to 14 residues. Germline V gene sequence: CDR1 SGHRS, CDR2 YFSETQ. CDR3 protein: CASSLGRGRNEQFF. DNA for the CDR3: TGCGCCAGCAGCTTAGGCAGGGGGAGAAATGAGCAGTTCTTC.

V and J are TRBV4-3 and TRBJ1-1; D is ambiguous. CDR3 size: 15 residues. CDR1 and CDR2 from the germline V gene are LGHNA and YSLEER. Trimming took 0 bases from V and 5 from J, leaving 13 bases between them. For the CDR3, the DNA is TGCGCCAGCAGCCAAGAAGTAAATTGGAGGACTGAAGCTTTCTTT. Protein sequence: CASSQEVNWRTEAFF.

This clonotype was detected only a few times. CDR3 amino acids: CASSPEFVSSGELFF. CDR3 sequence (DNA): TGTGCCAGCAGCCCTGAGTTTGTGAGTTCCGGGGAGCTGTTTTTT. V gene TRBV27 combines with J gene TRBJ2-2, with D unclear. Trimming removed 6 bases from V and 6 bases from J, with 17 bases in between. Germline V CDR1 and CDR2: MNHEY, SMNVEV (reference sequence). The CDR3 extends over 15 amino acids.

In its sample, this clonotype was seen a few times. The rearrangement links TRBV20-1 to TRBJ1-5; tentatively, D is TRBD1 (5 bases). Germline V CDR1 and CDR2: DFQATT, SNEGSKA (reference sequence). The V and J ends lost 1 base and 4 bases respectively, with 8 bases between them. This CDR3 comprises 13 residues. In DNA form, the CDR3 reads TGCAGTGCTAGAGCAGGGAGGAATCAGCCCCAGCATTTT. The encoded protein is CSARAGRNQPQHF.

This chain links TRBV2 with TRBJ1-1; TRBD1 might be the D (6 bases). CDR3 length: 16 amino acids. CDR1 is SNHLY and CDR2 is FYNNEI in the germline V gene. The V end was cut by 0 bases, the J end by 4 bases, with 15 bases between. CDR3 in amino acids: CASSEARDTGTTEAFF. The CDR3 region has the DNA TGTGCCAGCAGTGAAGCCCGGGACACGGGGACCACTGAAGCTTTCTTT.